This entry lists 9 T cell receptor beta chains sequenced from one sample in a study of blood T cell repertoires in COVID-19. The repertoire was sequenced with immunoSEQ multiplex PCR; TCRdb's copy has only in-frame clones and lacks some. The data hold hundreds of thousands of clones, with about 84% observed a single time. Sequencing was performed on PBMCs or T cells enriched from blood (not recorded which). These receptors all come from a middle-aged woman with acute COVID-19.

The V gene is TRBV6-2 or TRBV6-3, the J gene TRBJ2-7; 14 bases are shared with TRBD2. This CDR3 contains 17 residues. V shed 1 base, J shed 5 bases, and the junction held 7 bases outside the gene matches. Germline V gene sequence: CDR1 MNHEY, CDR2 SVGEGT. As DNA, the CDR3 is TGTGCCAGCAGTTACTTGGGACTAGCGGGAGCGCAGAACGAGCAGTACTTC. Its translation: CASSYLGLAGAQNEQYF.

The CDR3, as DNA: TGTGCCAGCAGCTTGGGAGCAGGGGGCACCTACAATGAGCAGTTCTTC. Its protein product is CASSLGAGGTYNEQFF. The chain employs TRBV5-4 and TRBJ2-1; 8 bases map to TRBD1. Per the germline V gene, CDR1 is SGHNT and CDR2 is YYREEE (reference sequence). The J segment lost 2 bases and the V segment lost 0 bases, leaving 4 bases of the junction unmatched. The CDR3 extends over 16 amino acids.

V gene TRBV2 combines with J gene TRBJ1-2, with a weak D call TRBD1 (5 bases). V lost 6 bases and J 2 bases, leaving 10 bases between the germline ends. Germline values: CDR1 SNHLY, CDR2 FYNNEI. The CDR3 totals 13 residues. The DNA for the CDR3 is TGTGCCAGCAGGGGGGGACTCAACTATGGCTACACCTTC. Translated, it gives CASRGGLNYGYTF.

This clone was detected ten times or more. The chain couples TRBV29-1 to TRBJ1-1; D remains ambiguous. The CDR3 has 12 amino acids. CDR1 and CDR2 from the germline V gene are SQVTM and ANQGSEA. The V end lost 5 bases, the J end lost 0 bases, and 7 bases lay between the germline ends. CDR3 DNA: TGCAGCGTTTCTCTTATGAACACTGAAGCTTTCTTT. Its translation: CSVSLMNTEAFF. Combining the CDR3 with reference TRBV29-1 and TRBJ1-1 gives the whole variable domain SAVISQKPSRDICQRGTSLTIQCQVDSQVTMMFWYRQQPGQSLTLIATANQGSEATYESGFVIDKFPISRPNLTFSTLTVSNMSPEDSSIYLCSVSLMNTEAFFGQGTRLTVV.

This chain links TRBV12-3 or TRBV12-4 with TRBJ1-1; D may be TRBD1 (5 bases). Trimming pared 3 bases from V and 5 bases from J, leaving 10 bases between. The CDR3 spans 13 residues. The CDR3 coding sequence is TGTGCCAGCAGTTTTCCGGGGGGGACTGAAGCTTTCTTT. Its protein is CASSFPGGTEAFF.

This sequence joins TRBV5-1 and TRBJ2-1, with 11 bases that match TRBD2. CDR1 and CDR2 from the germline V gene are SGHRS and YFSETQ. Germline trimming cut 3 bases from V and 4 bases from J; bases unmatched to any gene: 3. The CDR3 is 15 residues long. Here the CDR3 DNA reads TGCGCCAGCAGCTCGGGACTAGCGGCTTACAATGAGCAGTTCTTC. This gives the protein CASSSGLAAYNEQFF.

The chain links TRBV28 to TRBJ2-2; D perhaps matches TRBD1 (6 bases). The CDR3 extends over 12 amino acids. In germline, CDR1 is MDHEN, CDR2 SYDVKM. Trimming removed 2 bases at V and 8 bases at J, with 6 bases between. In DNA, the CDR3 is TGTGCCAGCAGTTTAGGGACAGGGGAGCTGTTTTTT. Its protein product is CASSLGTGELFF.

This rearrangement joins TRBV5-4 to TRBJ2-1, with D possibly TRBD2 on 7 matching bases. The germline V gene encodes CDR1 SGHNT and CDR2 YYREEE (reference sequence). The CDR3 is made up of 16 amino acids. Trimming removed 4 bases at V and 7 bases at J, with 21 bases between. The CDR3 DNA follows: TGTGCCAGCAGCCTGTTACAGGGAGGGATAGGGAATGAGCAGTTCTTC. This gives the protein CASSLLQGGIGNEQFF.

The V and J genes are TRBV5-6 and TRBJ2-1; D may be TRBD2 (5 bases). The CDR3 spans 16 residues. Germline V gives CDR1 SGHDT, CDR2 YYEEEE. V was pared by 4 bases and J by 0 bases, with 14 bases between. CDR3 loop: CASSLGSGSSYNEQFF. CDR3 sequence (DNA): TGTGCCAGCAGCCTGGGGAGCGGTTCCTCCTACAATGAGCAGTTCTTC.